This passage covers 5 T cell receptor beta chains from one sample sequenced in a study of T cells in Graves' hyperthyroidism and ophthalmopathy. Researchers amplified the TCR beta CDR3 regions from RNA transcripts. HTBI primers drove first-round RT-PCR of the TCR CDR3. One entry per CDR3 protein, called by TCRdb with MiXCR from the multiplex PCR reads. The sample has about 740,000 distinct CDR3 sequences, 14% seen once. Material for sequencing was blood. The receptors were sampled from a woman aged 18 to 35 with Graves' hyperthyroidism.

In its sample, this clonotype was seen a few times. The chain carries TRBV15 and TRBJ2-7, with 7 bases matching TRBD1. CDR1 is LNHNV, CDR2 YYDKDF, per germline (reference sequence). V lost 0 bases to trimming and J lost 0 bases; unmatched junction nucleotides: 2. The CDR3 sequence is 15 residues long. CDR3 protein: CATSRDRDSSYEQYF. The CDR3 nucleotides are TGTGCCACCAGCAGAGATAGGGACAGCTCCTACGAGCAGTACTTC.

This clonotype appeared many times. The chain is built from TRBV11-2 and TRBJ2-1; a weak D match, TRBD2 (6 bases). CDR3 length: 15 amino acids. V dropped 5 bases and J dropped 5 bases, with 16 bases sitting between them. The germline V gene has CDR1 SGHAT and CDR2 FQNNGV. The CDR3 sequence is CASSRAGRAHNEQFF. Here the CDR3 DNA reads TGTGCCAGCAGCCGGGCGGGAAGGGCCCACAATGAGCAGTTCTTC.

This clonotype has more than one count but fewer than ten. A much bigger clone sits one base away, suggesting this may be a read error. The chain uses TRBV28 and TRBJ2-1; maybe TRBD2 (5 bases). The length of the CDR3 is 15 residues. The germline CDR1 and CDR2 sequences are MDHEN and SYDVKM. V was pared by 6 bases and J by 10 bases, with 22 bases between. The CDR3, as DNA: TGTGCCAGCAGCCCGGCAGGCAGGCAGAGGGAGGAGCAGTTCTTC. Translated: CASSPAGRQREEQFF.

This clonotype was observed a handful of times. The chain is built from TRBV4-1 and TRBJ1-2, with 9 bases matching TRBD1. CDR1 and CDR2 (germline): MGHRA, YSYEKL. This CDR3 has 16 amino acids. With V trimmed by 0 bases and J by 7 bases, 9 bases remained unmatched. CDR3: CASSQDPSWTGAGYTF. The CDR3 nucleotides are TGCGCCAGCAGCCAAGACCCATCCTGGACAGGGGCTGGCTACACCTTC.

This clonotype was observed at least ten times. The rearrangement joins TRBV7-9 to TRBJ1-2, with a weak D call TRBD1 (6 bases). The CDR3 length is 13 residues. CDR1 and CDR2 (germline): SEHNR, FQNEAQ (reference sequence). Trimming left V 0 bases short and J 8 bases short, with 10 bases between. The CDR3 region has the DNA TGTGCCAGCAGCTTAGCATCAGGGGCCGGCTACACCTTC. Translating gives CASSLASGAGYTF. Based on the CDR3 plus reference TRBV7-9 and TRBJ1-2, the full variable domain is DTGVSQNPRHKITKRGQNVTFRCDPISEHNRLYWYRQTLGQGPEFLTYFQNEAQLEKSRLLSDRFSAERPKGSFSTLEIQRTEQGDSAMYLCASSLASGAGYTFGSGTRLTVV.